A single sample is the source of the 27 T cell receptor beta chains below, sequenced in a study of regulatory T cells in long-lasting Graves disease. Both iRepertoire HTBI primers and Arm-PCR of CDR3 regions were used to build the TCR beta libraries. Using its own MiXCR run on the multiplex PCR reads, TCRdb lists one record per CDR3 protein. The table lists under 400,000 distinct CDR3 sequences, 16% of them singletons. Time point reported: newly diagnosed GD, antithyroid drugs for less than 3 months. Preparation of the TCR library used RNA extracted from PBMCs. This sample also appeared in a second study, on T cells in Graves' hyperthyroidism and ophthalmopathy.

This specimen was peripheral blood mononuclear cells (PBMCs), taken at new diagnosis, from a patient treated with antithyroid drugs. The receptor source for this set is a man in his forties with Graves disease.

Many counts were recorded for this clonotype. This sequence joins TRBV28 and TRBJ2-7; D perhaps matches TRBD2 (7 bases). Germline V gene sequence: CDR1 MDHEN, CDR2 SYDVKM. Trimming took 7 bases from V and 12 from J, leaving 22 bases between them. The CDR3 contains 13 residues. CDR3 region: CASKPPTGGHAYF. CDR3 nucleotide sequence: TGTGCCAGCAAACCCCCCACGGGGGGCCACGCGTACTTC.

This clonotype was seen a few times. CDR3 loop: CASSQRTGPAFF. The CDR3 DNA sequence: TGTGCCAGCAGCCAGAGGACAGGGCCAGCTTTCTTT. The chain employs TRBV3-1 and TRBJ1-1, with 8 bases identical to TRBD1. The CDR3 loop spans 12 amino acids. J lost 10 bases, V lost 3 bases, and 4 bases had no gene match. Germline CDR1 is LGHDT and CDR2 is YNNKEL (reference sequence).

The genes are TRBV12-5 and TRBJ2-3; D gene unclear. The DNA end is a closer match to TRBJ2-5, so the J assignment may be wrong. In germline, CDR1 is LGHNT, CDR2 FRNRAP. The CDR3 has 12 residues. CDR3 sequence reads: CASTLDVGTQYF. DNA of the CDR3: TGTGCTAGCACCCTGGACGTCGGGACCCAGTACTTC.

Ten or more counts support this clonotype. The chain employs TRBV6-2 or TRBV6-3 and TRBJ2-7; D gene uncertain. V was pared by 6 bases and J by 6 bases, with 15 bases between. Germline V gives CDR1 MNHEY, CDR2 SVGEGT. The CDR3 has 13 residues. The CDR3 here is CASSPILSGEQYF. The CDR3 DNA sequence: TGTGCCAGCAGCCCGATCCTTTCCGGCGAGCAGTACTTC.

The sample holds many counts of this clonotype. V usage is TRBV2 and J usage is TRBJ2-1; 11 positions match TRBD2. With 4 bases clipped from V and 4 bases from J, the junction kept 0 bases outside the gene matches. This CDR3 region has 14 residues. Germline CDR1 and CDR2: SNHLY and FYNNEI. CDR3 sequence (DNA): TGTGCCAGCAGTGGACTAGCGGGGTACAATGAGCAGTTCTTC. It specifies CASSGLAGYNEQFF.

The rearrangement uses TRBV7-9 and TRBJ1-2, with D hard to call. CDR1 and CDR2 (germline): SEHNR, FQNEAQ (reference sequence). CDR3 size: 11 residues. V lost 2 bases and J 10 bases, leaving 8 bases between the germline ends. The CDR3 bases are TGTGCCAGCAGCTTATTGGAGGACTACACCTTC. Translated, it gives CASSLLEDYTF.

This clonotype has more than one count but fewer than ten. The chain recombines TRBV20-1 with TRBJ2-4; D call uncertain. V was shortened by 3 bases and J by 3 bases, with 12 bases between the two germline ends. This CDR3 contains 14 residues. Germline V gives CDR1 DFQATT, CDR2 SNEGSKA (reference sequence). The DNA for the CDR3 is TGCAGTGCTAGGACGGATCCTTTCAAAAACATTCAGTACTTC. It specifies CSARTDPFKNIQYF.

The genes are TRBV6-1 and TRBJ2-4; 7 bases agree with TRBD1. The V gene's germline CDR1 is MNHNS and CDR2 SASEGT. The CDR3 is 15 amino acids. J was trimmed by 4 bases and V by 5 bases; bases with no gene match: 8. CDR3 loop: CASSTRGQLKNIQYF. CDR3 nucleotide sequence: TGTGCCAGCAGTACCCGGGGACAGCTTAAAAACATTCAGTACTTC.

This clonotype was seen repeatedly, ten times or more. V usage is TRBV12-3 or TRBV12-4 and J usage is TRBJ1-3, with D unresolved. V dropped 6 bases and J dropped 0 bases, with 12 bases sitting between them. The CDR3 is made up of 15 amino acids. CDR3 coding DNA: TGTGCCAGCAGCCCCCCCGTCAGCTCTGGAAACACCATATATTTT. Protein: CASSPPVSSGNTIYF.

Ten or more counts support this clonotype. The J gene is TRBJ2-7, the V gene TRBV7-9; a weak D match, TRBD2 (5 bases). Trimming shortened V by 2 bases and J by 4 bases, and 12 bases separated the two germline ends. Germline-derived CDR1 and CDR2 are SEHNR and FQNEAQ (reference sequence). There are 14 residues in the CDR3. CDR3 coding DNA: TGTGCCAGCAGCTTAAGAGGGTTTGTGTACGAGCAGTACTTC. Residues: CASSLRGFVYEQYF.

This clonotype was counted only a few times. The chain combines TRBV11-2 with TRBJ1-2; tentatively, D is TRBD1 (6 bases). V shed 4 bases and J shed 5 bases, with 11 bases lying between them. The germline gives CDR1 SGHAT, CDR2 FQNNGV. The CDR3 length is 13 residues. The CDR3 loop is CASSSGVGYGYTF. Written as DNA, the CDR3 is TGTGCCAGCAGCTCAGGGGTGGGGTATGGCTACACCTTC.

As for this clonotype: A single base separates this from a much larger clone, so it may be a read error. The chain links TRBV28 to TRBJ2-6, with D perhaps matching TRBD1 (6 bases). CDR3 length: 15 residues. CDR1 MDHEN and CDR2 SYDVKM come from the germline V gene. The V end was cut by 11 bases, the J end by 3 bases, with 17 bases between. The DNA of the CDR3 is TGTGCCTGCCATCCCAGGGGCGGTGGGGCCAACGTCCTGACTTTC. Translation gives CACHPRGGGANVLTF. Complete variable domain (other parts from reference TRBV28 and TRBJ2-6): DVKVTQSSRYLVKRTGEKVFLECVQDMDHENMFWYRQDPGLGLRLIYFSYDVKMKEKGDIPEGYSVSREKKERFSLILESASTNQTSMYLCACHPRGGGANVLTFGAGSRLTVL.

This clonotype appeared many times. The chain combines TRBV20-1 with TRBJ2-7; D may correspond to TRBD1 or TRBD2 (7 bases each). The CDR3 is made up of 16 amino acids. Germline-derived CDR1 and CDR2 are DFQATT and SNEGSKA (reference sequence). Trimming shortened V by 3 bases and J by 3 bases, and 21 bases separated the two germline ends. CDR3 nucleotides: TGCAGTGCTAGGGGGGCGACAGGGAGGGACCGCTACGAGCAGTACTTC. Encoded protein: CSARGATGRDRYEQYF.

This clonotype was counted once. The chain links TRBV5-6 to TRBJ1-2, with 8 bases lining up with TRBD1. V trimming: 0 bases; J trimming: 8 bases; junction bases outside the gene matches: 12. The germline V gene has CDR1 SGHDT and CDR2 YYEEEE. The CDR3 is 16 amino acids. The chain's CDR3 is CASSLGTGRLAYGYTF. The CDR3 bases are TGTGCCAGCAGCTTGGGGACAGGGAGATTGGCGTACGGCTACACCTTC.

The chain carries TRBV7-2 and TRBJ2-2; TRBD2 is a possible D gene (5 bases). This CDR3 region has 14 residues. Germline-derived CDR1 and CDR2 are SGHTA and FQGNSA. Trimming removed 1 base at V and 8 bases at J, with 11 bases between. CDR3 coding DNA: TGTGCCAGCAGCTTAGGGCCGGAGGAAGGGGAGCTGTTTTTT. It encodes CASSLGPEEGELFF.

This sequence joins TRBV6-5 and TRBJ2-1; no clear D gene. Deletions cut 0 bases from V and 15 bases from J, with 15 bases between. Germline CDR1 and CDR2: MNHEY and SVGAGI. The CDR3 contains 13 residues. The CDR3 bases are TGTGCCAGCAGTTACTCGAGTGGGCGAAGCACGTTCTTC. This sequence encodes CASSYSSGRSTFF.

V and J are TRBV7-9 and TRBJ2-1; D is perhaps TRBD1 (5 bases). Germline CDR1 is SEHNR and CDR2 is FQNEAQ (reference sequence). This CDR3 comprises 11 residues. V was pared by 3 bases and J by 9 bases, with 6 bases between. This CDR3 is CASSFQGEQFF. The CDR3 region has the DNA TGTGCCAGCAGCTTCCAGGGTGAGCAGTTCTTC.

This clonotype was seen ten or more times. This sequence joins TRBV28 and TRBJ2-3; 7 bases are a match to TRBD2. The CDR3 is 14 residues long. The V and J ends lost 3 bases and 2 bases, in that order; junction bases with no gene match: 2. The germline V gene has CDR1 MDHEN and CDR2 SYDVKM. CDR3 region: CASSLAGDTDTQYF. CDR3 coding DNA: TGTGCCAGCAGTTTGGCGGGGGACACAGATACGCAGTATTTT.

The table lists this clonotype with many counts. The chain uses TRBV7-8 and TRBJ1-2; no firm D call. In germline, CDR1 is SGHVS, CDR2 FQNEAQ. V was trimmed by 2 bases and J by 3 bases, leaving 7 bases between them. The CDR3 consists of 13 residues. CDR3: CASSLHRDYGYTF. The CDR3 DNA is TGTGCCAGCAGCTTACATCGTGACTATGGCTACACCTTC.

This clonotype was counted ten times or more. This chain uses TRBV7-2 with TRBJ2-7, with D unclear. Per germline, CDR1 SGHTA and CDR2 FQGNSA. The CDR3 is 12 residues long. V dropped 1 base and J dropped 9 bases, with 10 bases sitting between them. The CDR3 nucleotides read TGTGCCAGCAGCTTAGATAGAACAACGCAGTACTTC. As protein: CASSLDRTTQYF.

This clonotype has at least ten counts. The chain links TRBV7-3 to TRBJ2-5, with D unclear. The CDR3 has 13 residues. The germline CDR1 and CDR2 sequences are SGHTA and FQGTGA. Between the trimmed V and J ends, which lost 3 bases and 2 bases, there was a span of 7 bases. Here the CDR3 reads CASSLVPQETQYF. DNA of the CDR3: TGTGCCAGCAGCTTGGTGCCTCAAGAGACCCAGTACTTC.

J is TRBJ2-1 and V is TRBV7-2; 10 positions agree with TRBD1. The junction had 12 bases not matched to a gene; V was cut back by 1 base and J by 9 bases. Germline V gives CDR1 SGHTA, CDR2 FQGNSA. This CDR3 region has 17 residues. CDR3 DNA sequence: TGTGCCAGCAGCTTAGTGGCAGGACAGGGGGTCGTAGGTGAGCAGTTCTTC. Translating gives CASSLVAGQGVVGEQFF.

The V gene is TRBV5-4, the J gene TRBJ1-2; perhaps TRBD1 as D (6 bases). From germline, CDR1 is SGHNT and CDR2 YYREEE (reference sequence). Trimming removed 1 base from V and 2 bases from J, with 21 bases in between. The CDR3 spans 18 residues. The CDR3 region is CASSLNPGGREDNYGYTF. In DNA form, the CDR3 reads TGTGCCAGCAGCTTGAACCCTGGGGGCAGGGAGGACAACTATGGCTACACCTTC. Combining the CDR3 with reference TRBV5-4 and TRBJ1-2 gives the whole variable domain ETGVTQSPTHLIKTRGQQVTLRCSSQSGHNTVSWYQQALGQGPQFIFQYYREEENGRGNFPPRFSGLQFPNYSSELNVNALELDDSALYLCASSLNPGGREDNYGYTFGSGTRLTVV.

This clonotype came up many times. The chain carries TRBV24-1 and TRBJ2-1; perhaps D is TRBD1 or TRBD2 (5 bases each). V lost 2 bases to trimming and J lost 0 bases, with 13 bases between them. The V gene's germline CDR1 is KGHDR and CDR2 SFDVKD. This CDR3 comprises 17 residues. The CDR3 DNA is TGTGCCACCAGTGATTCATCCGGGACCCACTCCTACAATGAGCAGTTCTTC. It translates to CATSDSSGTHSYNEQFF.

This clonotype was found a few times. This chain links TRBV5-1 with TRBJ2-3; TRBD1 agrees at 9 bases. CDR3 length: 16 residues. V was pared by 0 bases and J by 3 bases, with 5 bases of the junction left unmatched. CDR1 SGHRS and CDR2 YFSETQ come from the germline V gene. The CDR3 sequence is CASSLGGGQGTDTQYF. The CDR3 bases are TGCGCCAGCAGCTTGGGAGGAGGACAGGGGACAGATACGCAGTATTTT.

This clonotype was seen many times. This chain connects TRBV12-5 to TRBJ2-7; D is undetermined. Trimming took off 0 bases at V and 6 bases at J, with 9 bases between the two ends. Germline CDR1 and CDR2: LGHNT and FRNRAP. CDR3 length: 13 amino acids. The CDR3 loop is CASGLVGSTEQYF. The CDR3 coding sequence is TGTGCTAGTGGTTTGGTAGGGTCGACCGAGCAGTACTTC. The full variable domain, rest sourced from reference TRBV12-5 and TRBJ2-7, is DARVTQTPRHKVTEMGQEVTMRCQPILGHNTVFWYRQTMMQGLELLAYFRNRAPLDDSGMPKDRFSAEMPDATLATLKIQPSEPRDSAVYFCASGLVGSTEQYFGPGTRLTVT.

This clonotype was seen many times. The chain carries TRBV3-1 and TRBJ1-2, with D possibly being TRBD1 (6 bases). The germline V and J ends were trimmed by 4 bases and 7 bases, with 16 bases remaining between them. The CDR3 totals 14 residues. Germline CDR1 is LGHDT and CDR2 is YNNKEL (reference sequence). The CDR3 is CASSPRNRAGGYTF. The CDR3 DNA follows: TGTGCCAGCAGCCCCCGGAACAGGGCGGGTGGCTACACCTTC. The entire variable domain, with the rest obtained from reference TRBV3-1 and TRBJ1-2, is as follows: DTAVSQTPKYLVTQMGNDKSIKCEQNLGHDTMYWYKQDSKKFLKIMFSYNNKELIINETVPNRFSPKSPDKAHLNLHINSLELGDSAVYFCASSPRNRAGGYTFGSGTRLTVV.